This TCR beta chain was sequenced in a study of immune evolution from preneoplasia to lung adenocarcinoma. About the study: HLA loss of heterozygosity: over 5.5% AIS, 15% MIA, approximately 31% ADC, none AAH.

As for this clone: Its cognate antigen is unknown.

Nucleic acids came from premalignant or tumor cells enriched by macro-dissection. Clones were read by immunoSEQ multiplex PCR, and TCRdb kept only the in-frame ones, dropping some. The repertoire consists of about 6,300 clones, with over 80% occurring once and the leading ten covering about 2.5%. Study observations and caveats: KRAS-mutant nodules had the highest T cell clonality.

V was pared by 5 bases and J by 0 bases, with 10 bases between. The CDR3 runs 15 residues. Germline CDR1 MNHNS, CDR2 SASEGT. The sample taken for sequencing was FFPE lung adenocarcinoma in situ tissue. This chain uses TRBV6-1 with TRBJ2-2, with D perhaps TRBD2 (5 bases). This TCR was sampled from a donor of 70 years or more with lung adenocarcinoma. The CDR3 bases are TGTGCCAGCAGTACGGGGTCCGCGAACACCGGGGAGCTGTTTTTT. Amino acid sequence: CASSTGSANTGELFF.